The rows below give T cell receptor beta chains drawn from one sample of a study of T-cell reconstitution after alpha-beta-depleted transplantation in children. Via MiXCR, TCRdb re-called the PCR reads, giving one row per CDR3 protein. This sample yields 200,000 or so distinct CDR3 sequences, of which 6.6% are seen a single time; around 5% belongs to the top ten. The specimen comprised PBMCs, sampled before TCRalphabeta/CD19-depleted stem cell transplant. The receptors come from a boy aged 2 to 10 with acute lymphoblastic leukemia, due to receive a stem cell transplant. CDR3s include the opening cysteine and the closing phenylalanine or tryptophan.

v_call: TRBV28; j_call: TRBJ2-1; cdr3_aa: CASTETGGYNEQFF
v_call: TRBV5-6; j_call: TRBJ1-1; cdr3_aa: CASSFRSGWAENTEAFF
v_call: TRBV7-6; j_call: TRBJ2-2; cdr3_aa: CASSHRRPVDTGELFF
v_call: TRBV3-1; j_call: TRBJ1-1; cdr3_aa: CASSQGLAGFAEAFF
v_call: TRBV9; j_call: TRBJ1-2; cdr3_aa: CASSVGDTNYGYTF
v_call: TRBV9; j_call: TRBJ1-2; cdr3_aa: CASSLLGTPLYGYTF
v_call: TRBV11-2; j_call: TRBJ1-1; cdr3_aa: CASSHLGEGEAFF
v_call: TRBV5-1; j_call: TRBJ2-1; cdr3_aa: CASSLEGPYNEQFF
v_call: TRBV5-1; j_call: TRBJ2-2; cdr3_aa: CASSLTGTNTGELFF
v_call: TRBV11-3; j_call: TRBJ2-3; cdr3_aa: CASSSGQFTDTQYF
v_call: TRBV7-9; j_call: TRBJ2-3; cdr3_aa: CASSFPPPVTDTQYF
v_call: TRBV30; j_call: TRBJ2-3; cdr3_aa: CAWSPGGGGDTQYF
v_call: TRBV25-1; j_call: TRBJ2-1; cdr3_aa: CASSDPVTTLGEQFF
v_call: TRBV5-1; j_call: TRBJ2-1; cdr3_aa: CASSPLAGGPSEQFF
v_call: TRBV29-1; j_call: TRBJ2-4; cdr3_aa: CSVVPGVAKNIQYF
v_call: TRBV7-2; j_call: TRBJ1-2; cdr3_aa: CASSPDILYGYTF
v_call: TRBV12-3/TRBV12-4; j_call: TRBJ1-2; cdr3_aa: CASSNTGNYGYTF
v_call: TRBV4-2; j_call: TRBJ2-6; cdr3_aa: CASSQGIGGISGANVLTF
v_call: TRBV5-1; j_call: TRBJ2-1; cdr3_aa: CASSSATGTSNNEQFF
v_call: TRBV12-5; j_call: TRBJ2-3; cdr3_aa: CASGLGVTSTDTQYF
v_call: TRBV18; j_call: TRBJ1-1; cdr3_aa: CASSPGWAGGNTEAFF
v_call: TRBV19; j_call: TRBJ2-3; cdr3_aa: CASSIKGADTQYF
v_call: TRBV6-1; j_call: TRBJ1-1; cdr3_aa: CASSGGARGEAFF
v_call: TRBV9; j_call: TRBJ2-1; cdr3_aa: CASSNGQSHNEQFF
v_call: TRBV29-1; j_call: TRBJ2-7; cdr3_aa: CSVGGGVEQYF
v_call: TRBV7-6; j_call: TRBJ2-3; cdr3_aa: CASSHSGISTDTQYF
v_call: TRBV7-9; j_call: TRBJ2-7; cdr3_aa: CASSLGFGQGADEQYF
v_call: TRBV7-6; j_call: TRBJ2-1; cdr3_aa: CASSGGGNEQFF
v_call: TRBV5-5; j_call: TRBJ2-1; cdr3_aa: CASSLGQGNEQFF
v_call: TRBV7-2; j_call: TRBJ2-5; cdr3_aa: CASTRDRGRETQYF
v_call: TRBV2; j_call: TRBJ1-1; cdr3_aa: CASKAGGANTEAFF
v_call: TRBV2; j_call: TRBJ2-2; cdr3_aa: CASSAFTGDTGELFF
v_call: TRBV28; j_call: TRBJ2-1; cdr3_aa: CASSFSPTSASYNEQFF